This TCR beta chain emerged from a study of cytomegalovirus exposure and HLA in healthy donors. Unmatched junction bases numbered 2, after V lost 5 bases and J lost 6 bases. The CDR3 is made up of 13 amino acids. Per germline, CDR1 SGHVS and CDR2 FNYEAQ. Sequenced by immunoSEQ multiplex PCR; TCRdb stores in-frame clones only, minus some. The sample holds some 90,000 clones, approximately 96% seen once. Sequenced input: PBMCs. This clonotype was obtained from a man aged 18 to 30 in good health and CMV-seronegative. This chain connects TRBV7-6 to TRBJ1-4, with 8 bases identical to TRBD1. This CDR3 reads CASSTDRDEKLFF. The CDR3 DNA reads as TGTGCCAGCAGCACGGACAGGGATGAAAAACTGTTTTTT.